This TCR beta chain was sequenced in a study of cytomegalovirus exposure and HLA in healthy donors. Broader study findings: While the bulk of TCR sequences proved rare, some public TCRs turned up in many donors.

Of note for this clone: The target antigen is unknown.

The CDR3 spans 15 residues. Trimming removed 4 bases from V and 9 bases from J; junction bases left unmatched: 10. The V gene's germline CDR1 is SGHRS and CDR2 YFSETQ. TCRdb's copy holds only in-frame clones and misses some; the assay was immunoSEQ multiplex PCR. The sample consists of about 350,000 clones, around 90% of them appearing once. This TCR derives from a woman in her twenties or thirties in good health and CMV-seropositive. This chain uses TRBV5-1 with TRBJ1-6, with TRBD1 identical over 7 bases. Sequencing input: PBMCs. For the CDR3, the DNA is TGCGCCAGCAGCGAAGGGACAGCTCGGGGTTCACCCCTCCACTTT. The encoded protein is CASSEGTARGSPLHF. Full variable domain (rest looked up from reference TRBV5-1 and TRBJ1-6): KAGVTQTPRYLIKTRGQQVTLSCSPISGHRSVSWYQQTPGQGLQFLFEYFSETQRNKGNFPGRFSGRQFSNSRSEMNVSTLELGDSALYLCASSEGTARGSPLHFGNGTRLTVT.